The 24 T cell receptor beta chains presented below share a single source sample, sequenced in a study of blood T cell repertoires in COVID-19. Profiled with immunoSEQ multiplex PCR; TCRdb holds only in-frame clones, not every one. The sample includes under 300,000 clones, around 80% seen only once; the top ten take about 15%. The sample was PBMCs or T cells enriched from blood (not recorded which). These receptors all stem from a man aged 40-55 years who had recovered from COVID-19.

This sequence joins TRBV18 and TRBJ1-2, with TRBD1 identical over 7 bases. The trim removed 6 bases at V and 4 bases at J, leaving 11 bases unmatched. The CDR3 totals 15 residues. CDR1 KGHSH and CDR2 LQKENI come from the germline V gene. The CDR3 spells CASSLNKEGAYGYTF. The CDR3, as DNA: TGTGCCAGCTCTCTTAATAAAGAGGGGGCCTATGGCTACACCTTC.

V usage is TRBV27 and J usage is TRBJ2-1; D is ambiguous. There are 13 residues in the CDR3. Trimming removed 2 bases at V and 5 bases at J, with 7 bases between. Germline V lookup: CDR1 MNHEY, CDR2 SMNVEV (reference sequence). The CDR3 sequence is CASSLPHNNEQFF. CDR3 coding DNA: TGTGCCAGCAGTTTACCACACAACAATGAGCAGTTCTTC.

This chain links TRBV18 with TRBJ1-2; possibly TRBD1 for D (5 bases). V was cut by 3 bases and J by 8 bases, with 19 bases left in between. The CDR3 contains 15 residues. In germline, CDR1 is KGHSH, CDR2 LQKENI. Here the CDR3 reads CASSPEPDSRMGYTF. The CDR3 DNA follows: TGTGCCAGCTCACCCGAACCTGACAGCCGTATGGGCTACACCTTC.

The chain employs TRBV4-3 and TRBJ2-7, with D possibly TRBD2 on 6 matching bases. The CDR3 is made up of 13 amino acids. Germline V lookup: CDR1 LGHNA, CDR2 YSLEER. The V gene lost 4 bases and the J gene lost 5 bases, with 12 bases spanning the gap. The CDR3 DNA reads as TGCGCCAGCAGCCTTCCCGGGGGTCACGAGCAGTACTTC. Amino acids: CASSLPGGHEQYF.

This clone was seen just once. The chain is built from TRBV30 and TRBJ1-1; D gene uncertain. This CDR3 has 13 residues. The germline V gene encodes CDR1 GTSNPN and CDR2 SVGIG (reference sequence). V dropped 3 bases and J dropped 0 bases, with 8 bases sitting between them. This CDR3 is CAWSARVNTEAFF. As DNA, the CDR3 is TGTGCCTGGAGCGCGAGGGTGAACACTGAAGCTTTCTTT.

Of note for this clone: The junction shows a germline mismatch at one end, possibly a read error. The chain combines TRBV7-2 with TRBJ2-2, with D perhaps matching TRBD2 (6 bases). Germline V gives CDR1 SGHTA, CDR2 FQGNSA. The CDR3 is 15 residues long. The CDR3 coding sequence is TGTGCCAGCAGCTACGTGGCGGGGAACGCCGGGGAGCTGTTTTTT. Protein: CASSYVAGNAGELFF. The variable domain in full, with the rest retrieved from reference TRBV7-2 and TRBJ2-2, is GAGVSQSPSNKVTEKGKDVELRCDPISGHTALYWYRQSLGQGLEFLIYFQGNSAPDKSGLPSDRFSAERTGGSVSTLTIQRTQQEDSAVYLCASSYVAGNAGELFFGEGSRLTVL.

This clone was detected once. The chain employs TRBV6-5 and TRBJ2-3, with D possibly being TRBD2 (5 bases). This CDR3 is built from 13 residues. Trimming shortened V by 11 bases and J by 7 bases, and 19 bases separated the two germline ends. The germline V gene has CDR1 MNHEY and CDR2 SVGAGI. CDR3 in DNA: TGTGCCGGAACGGACGGTCGAGGGAATACGCAGTATTTT. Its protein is CAGTDGRGNTQYF.

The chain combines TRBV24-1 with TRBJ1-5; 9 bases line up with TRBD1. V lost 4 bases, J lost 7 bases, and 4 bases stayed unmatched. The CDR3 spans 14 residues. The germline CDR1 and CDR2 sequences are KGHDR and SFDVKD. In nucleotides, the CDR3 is TGTGCCACCAGTGAGGGGACAGGGCTGCAGCCCCAGCATTTT. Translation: CATSEGTGLQPQHF.

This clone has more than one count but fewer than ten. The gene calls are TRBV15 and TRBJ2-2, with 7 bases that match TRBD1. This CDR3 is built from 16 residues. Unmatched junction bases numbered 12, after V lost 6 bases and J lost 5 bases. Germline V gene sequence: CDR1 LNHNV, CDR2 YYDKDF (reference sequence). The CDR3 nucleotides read TGTGCCACCAGGGGCCCTAGAGGGGGCGGAACCGGGGAGCTGTTTTTT. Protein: CATRGPRGGGTGELFF.

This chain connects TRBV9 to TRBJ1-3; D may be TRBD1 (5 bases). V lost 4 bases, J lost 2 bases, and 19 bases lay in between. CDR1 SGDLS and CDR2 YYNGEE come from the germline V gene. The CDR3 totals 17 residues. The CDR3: CASSMQSGRDAGNTIYF. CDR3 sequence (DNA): TGTGCCAGCAGCATGCAATCAGGGAGGGACGCTGGAAACACCATATATTTT. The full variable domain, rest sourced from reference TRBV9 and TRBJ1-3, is DSGVTQTPKHLITATGQRVTLRCSPRSGDLSVYWYQQSLDQGLQFLIQYYNGEERAKGNILERFSAQQFPDLHSELNLSSLELGDSALYFCASSMQSGRDAGNTIYFGEGSWLTVV.

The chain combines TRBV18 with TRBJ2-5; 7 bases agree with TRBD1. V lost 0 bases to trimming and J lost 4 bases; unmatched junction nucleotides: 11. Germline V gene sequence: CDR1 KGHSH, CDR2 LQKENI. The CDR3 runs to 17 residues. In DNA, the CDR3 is TGTGCCAGCTCACCACCGGGGACAGCCCTAGGTTTAGAGACCCAGTACTTC. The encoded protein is CASSPPGTALGLETQYF.

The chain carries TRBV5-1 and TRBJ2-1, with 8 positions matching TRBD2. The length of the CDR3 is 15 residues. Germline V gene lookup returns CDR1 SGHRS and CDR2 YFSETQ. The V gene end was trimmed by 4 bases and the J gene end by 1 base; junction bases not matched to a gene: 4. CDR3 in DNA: TGCGCCAGCAGCCCACTAGCGGAATCCTACAATGAGCAGTTCTTC. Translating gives CASSPLAESYNEQFF.

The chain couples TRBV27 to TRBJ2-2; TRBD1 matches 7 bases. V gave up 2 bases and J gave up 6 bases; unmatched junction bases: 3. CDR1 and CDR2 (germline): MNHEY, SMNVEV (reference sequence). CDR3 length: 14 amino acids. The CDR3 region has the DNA TGTGCCAGCAGTTTACGACAGGGACCCGGGGAGCTGTTTTTT. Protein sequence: CASSLRQGPGELFF.

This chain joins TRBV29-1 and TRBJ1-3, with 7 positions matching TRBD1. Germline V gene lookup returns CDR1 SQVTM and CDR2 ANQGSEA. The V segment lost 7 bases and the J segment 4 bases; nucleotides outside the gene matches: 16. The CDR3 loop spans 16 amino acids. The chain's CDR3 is CSAVELTGDSGNTIYF. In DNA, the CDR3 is TGCAGCGCCGTGGAGTTAACAGGGGATTCGGGAAACACCATATATTTT.

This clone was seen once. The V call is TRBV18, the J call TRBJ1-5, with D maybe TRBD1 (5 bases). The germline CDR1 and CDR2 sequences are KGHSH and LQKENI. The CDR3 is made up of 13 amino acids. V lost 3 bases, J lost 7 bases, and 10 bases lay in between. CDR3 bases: TGTGCCAGCTCACCCGGGAGGGACCAGCCCCAGCATTTT. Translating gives CASSPGRDQPQHF.

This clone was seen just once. CDR3 coding DNA: TGCGCCAGCAGCTTGGCCCCGAGAGCGGGGATTCGCACAGATACGCAGTATTTT. This codes for CASSLAPRAGIRTDTQYF. This rearrangement joins TRBV5-1 to TRBJ2-3; 7 bases fit TRBD2. V lost 0 bases and J lost 1; bases outside the gene matches: 11. The CDR3 totals 18 residues. The V gene's germline CDR1 is SGHRS and CDR2 YFSETQ.

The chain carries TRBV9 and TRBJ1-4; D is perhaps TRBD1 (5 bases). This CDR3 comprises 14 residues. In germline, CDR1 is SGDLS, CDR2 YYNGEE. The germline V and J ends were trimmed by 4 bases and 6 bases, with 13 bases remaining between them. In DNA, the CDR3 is TGTGCCAGCAGCTTTGGACGGGGGGATGAAAAACTGTTTTTT. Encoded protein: CASSFGRGDEKLFF.

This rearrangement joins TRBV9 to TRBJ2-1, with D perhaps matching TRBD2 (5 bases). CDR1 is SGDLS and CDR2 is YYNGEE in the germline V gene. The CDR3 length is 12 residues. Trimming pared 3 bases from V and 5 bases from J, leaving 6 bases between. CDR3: CASSDGDNEQFF. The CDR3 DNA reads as TGTGCCAGCAGCGACGGGGACAATGAGCAGTTCTTC.

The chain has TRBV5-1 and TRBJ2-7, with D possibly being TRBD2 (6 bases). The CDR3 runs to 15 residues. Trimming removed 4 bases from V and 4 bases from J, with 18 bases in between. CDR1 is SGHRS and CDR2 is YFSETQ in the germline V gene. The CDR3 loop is CASSLEEGGSYEQYF. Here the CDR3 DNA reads TGCGCCAGCAGCCTGGAGGAGGGAGGCTCTTACGAGCAGTACTTC.

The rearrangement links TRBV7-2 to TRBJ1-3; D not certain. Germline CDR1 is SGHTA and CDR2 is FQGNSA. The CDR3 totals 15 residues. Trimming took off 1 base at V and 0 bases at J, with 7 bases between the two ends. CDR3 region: CASSLGLLSGNTIYF. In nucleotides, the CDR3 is TGTGCCAGCAGCTTAGGGTTACTCTCTGGAAACACCATATATTTT.

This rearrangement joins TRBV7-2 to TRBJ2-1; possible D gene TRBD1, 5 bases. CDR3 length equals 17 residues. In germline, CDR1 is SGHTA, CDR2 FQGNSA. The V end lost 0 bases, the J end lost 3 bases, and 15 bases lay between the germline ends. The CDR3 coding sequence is TGTGCCAGCAGCTTAGCCCCCCAGGGAAGTTTCTACAATGAGCAGTTCTTC. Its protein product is CASSLAPQGSFYNEQFF.

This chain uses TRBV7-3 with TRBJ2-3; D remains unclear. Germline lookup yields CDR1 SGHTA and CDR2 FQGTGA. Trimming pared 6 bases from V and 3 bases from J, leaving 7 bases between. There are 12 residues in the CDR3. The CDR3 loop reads CASSPHTDTQYF. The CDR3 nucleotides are TGTGCCAGCAGTCCACATACAGATACGCAGTATTTT.

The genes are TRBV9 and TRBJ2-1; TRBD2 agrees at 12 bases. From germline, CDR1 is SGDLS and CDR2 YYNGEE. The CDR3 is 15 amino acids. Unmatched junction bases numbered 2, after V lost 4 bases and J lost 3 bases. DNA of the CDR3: TGTGCCAGCAGCTCACTAGCGGGGGGCTACAATGAGCAGTTCTTC. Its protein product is CASSSLAGGYNEQFF.

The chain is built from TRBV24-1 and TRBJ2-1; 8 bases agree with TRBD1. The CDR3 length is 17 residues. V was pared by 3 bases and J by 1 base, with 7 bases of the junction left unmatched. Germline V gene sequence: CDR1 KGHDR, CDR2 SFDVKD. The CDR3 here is CATSDTRTGRSYNEQFF. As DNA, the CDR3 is TGTGCCACCAGTGATACGCGGACAGGGAGGTCCTACAATGAGCAGTTCTTC.